What follows are 8 T cell receptor beta chains derived from one specimen sequenced in a study of CD8+ T cells in alopecia areata. RNA extraction and reverse transcription yielded cDNA as sequencing template. The table came from immunoSEQ multiplex PCR; TCRdb's copy has only in-frame clones and leaves some out. The profile shows 100,000 to 120,000 clones, around 55% of them singletons. Specimen: CD8+ T cells sorted from blood. Receptors were obtained from a human donor in good health.

The chain uses TRBV25-1 and TRBJ2-1; 7 bases match TRBD2. The V segment lost 3 bases and the J segment 5 bases; nucleotides outside the gene matches: 13. Germline V gene lookup returns CDR1 MGHDK and CDR2 SYGVNS. This CDR3 spans 17 amino acids. The CDR3 loop is CASSEWSWTSGNNEQFF. The CDR3 nucleotides read TGTGCCAGCAGTGAGTGGAGCTGGACTAGTGGGAACAATGAGCAGTTCTTC.

The chain uses TRBV9 and TRBJ2-3; unclear D gene. Trimming left V 0 bases short and J 6 bases short, with 11 bases between. The CDR3 spans 14 residues. The germline CDR1 and CDR2 sequences are SGDLS and YYNGEE. The CDR3 DNA is TGTGCCAGCAGCGTAGAAGCTAGGGTGGATACGCAGTATTTT. Translated: CASSVEARVDTQYF.

The chain combines TRBV13 with TRBJ1-2; no reliable D call. Trimming stripped 3 bases from V and 6 bases from J, with 8 bases between. This CDR3 is 12 amino acids long. Germline loops: CDR1 PRHDT, CDR2 FYEKMQ (reference sequence). CDR3 bases: TGTGCCAGCAGCTTCTCCGGCAATGGCTACACCTTC. Amino acid sequence: CASSFSGNGYTF.

This clone has just a few counts. The V call is TRBV29-1, the J call TRBJ2-2; D remains unclear. The V gene's germline CDR1 is SQVTM and CDR2 ANQGSEA. This CDR3 contains 14 residues. The germline V and J ends were trimmed by 5 bases and 6 bases, with 16 bases remaining between them. The chain's CDR3 is CSVHSSWAAGELFF. DNA of the CDR3: TGCAGCGTTCATTCTTCGTGGGCGGCCGGGGAGCTGTTTTTT.

A few counts support this clone. J is TRBJ2-7 and V is TRBV13; no clear D. The germline V and J ends were trimmed by 1 base and 5 bases, with 3 bases remaining between them. Germline V gives CDR1 PRHDT, CDR2 FYEKMQ (reference sequence). This CDR3 region has 11 residues. CDR3 nucleotides: TGTGCCAGCAGCTTAGATCACGAGCAGTACTTC. Its protein product is CASSLDHEQYF.

This clone was found a few times. This rearrangement joins TRBV29-1 to TRBJ2-2; 8 positions match TRBD1. Germline V lookup: CDR1 SQVTM, CDR2 ANQGSEA. The CDR3 contains 13 residues. The V and J ends lost 7 bases and 10 bases, in that order; junction bases with no gene match: 11. CDR3 amino acids: CSGETGVGSELFF. Written as DNA, the CDR3 is TGCAGCGGGGAGACAGGGGTGGGATCGGAGCTGTTTTTT.

The V gene is TRBV28, the J gene TRBJ1-5, with D possibly being TRBD1 (5 bases). Looked up from germline, CDR1 is MDHEN and CDR2 is SYDVKM. The V end lost 2 bases, the J end lost 1 base, and 9 bases lay between the germline ends. The CDR3 has 15 residues. The DNA for the CDR3 is TGTGCCAGCAGTTTACGAGGGGTCAGCAATCAGCCCCAGCATTTT. The encoded protein is CASSLRGVSNQPQHF.

The CDR3: CASSTSGAQETQYF. The CDR3 DNA reads TGTGCCAGCAGCACTAGCGGGGCCCAAGAGACCCAGTACTTC. V gene TRBV13 combines with J gene TRBJ2-5, with 10 positions matching TRBD2. The CDR3 extends over 14 amino acids. In germline, CDR1 is PRHDT, CDR2 FYEKMQ (reference sequence). The V segment lost 5 bases and the J segment 1 base; nucleotides outside the gene matches: 1.